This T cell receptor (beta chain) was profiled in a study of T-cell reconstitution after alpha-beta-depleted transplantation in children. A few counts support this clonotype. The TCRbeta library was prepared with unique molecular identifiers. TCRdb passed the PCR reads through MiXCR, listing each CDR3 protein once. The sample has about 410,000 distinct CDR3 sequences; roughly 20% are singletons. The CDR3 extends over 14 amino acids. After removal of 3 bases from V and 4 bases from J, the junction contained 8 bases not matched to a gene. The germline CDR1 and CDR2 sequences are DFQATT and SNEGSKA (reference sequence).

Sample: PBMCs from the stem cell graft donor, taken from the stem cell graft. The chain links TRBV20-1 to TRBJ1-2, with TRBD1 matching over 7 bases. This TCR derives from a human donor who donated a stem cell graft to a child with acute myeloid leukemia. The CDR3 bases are TGCAGTGCTAGCCTCCGGGACAGTTTCTATGGCTACACCTTC. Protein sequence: CSASLRDSFYGYTF.